The 18 T cell receptor beta chains presented below share a single source sample, sequenced in a study of blood T cell repertoires in COVID-19. Sequencing used immunoSEQ multiplex PCR; TCRdb keeps in-frame clones, though not all of them. This sample carries fewer than 500,000 clones, 81% of them seen once, and the ten largest clones take about 1.2%. Sequencing was performed on peripheral blood. The receptor source for this set is a human donor with acute or convalescent COVID-19. The donor label of this sample is uncertain.

The J gene is TRBJ2-3, the V gene TRBV5-1, with 8 bases that match TRBD1. The CDR3 spans 16 residues. V gave up 3 bases and J gave up 2 bases; unmatched junction bases: 8. CDR1 SGHRS and CDR2 YFSETQ come from the germline V gene. The CDR3 spells CASSSGGQGATDTQYF. The CDR3 DNA reads TGCGCCAGCAGCTCCGGTGGGCAGGGGGCCACAGATACGCAGTATTTT.

The CDR3 DNA is TGTGCCAGCAGCCCTAGAGGTTCGGCGGGCACTGAAGCTTTCTTT. As protein: CASSPRGSAGTEAFF. The chain uses TRBV9 and TRBJ1-1; D gene uncertain. Per the germline V gene, CDR1 is SGDLS and CDR2 is YYNGEE. There are 15 residues in the CDR3. The germline V and J ends were trimmed by 4 bases and 4 bases, with 17 bases remaining between them. The variable domain in full, completed from reference TRBV9 and TRBJ1-1, reads DSGVTQTPKHLITATGQRVTLRCSPRSGDLSVYWYQQSLDQGLQFLIQYYNGEERAKGNILERFSAQQFPDLHSELNLSSLELGDSALYFCASSPRGSAGTEAFFGQGTRLTVV.

This sequence joins TRBV7-9 and TRBJ1-2; 7 positions agree with TRBD1. Germline V CDR1 and CDR2: SEHNR, FQNEAQ (reference sequence). The CDR3 is 13 amino acids. The trim removed 5 bases at V and 6 bases at J, leaving 6 bases unmatched. This CDR3 reads CASSPRQGNGYTF. CDR3 bases: TGTGCCAGCAGCCCCCGACAGGGTAATGGCTACACCTTC.

The chain recombines TRBV28 with TRBJ2-2; D possibly corresponds to TRBD2 (7 bases). This CDR3 is built from 20 residues. Germline values: CDR1 MDHEN, CDR2 SYDVKM. Deletions cut 4 bases from V and 4 bases from J, with 28 bases between. CDR3 amino acids: CASSSSYISRGGRSTGELFF. Written as DNA, the CDR3 is TGTGCCAGCAGTTCCTCTTACATCAGTAGGGGGGGACGGAGCACCGGGGAGCTGTTTTTT.

In nucleotides, the CDR3 is TGTGCCAGCAGCCAAGGGGACTGGAGCCTCAGCTCCTACGAGCAGTACTTC. As protein: CASSQGDWSLSSYEQYF. The genes are TRBV4-2 and TRBJ2-7, with D possibly being TRBD2 (6 bases). CDR3 size: 17 residues. Looked up from germline, CDR1 is LGHNA and CDR2 is YNFKEQ. Trimming removed 1 base from V and 0 bases from J, with 16 bases in between.

This clone was counted only a few times. CDR3 nucleotide sequence: TGCGCCAGCAGCGGGGGCCGTGGGGGAAACACCATATATTTT. This gives the protein CASSGGRGGNTIYF. The chain joins TRBV5-1 to TRBJ1-3, with a weak D call TRBD1 (6 bases). With 4 bases removed from V and 4 bases from J, the gap between germline ends came to 12 bases. This CDR3 region has 14 residues. Germline V lookup: CDR1 SGHRS, CDR2 YFSETQ.

The chain joins TRBV3-1 (or the pseudogene TRBV3-2) to TRBJ2-7; D might be TRBD1 (7 bases). CDR1 is LGHDT and CDR2 is YNNKEL in the germline V gene (reference sequence). The CDR3 sequence is 15 residues long. V lost 4 bases to trimming and J lost 3 bases, with 16 bases between them. CDR3 region: CASSPETRGVYEQYF. The DNA of the CDR3 is TGTGCCAGCAGCCCTGAAACCAGGGGGGTCTACGAGCAGTACTTC.

The V and J genes are TRBV6-4 and TRBJ2-3; weak D call: TRBD2 (5 bases). Germline CDR1 and CDR2: MRHNA and SNTAGT. Trimming left V 4 bases short and J 0 bases short, with 8 bases between. This CDR3 contains 14 residues. The chain's CDR3 is CASSVSASTDTQYF. The CDR3 DNA sequence: TGTGCCAGCAGTGTTAGCGCTAGCACAGATACGCAGTATTTT.

The rearrangement joins TRBV6-5 to TRBJ1-5; TRBD1 matches 7 bases. Germline values: CDR1 MNHEY, CDR2 SVGAGI. This CDR3 contains 15 residues. The V and J ends lost 6 bases and 3 bases, in that order; junction bases with no gene match: 8. The CDR3 DNA sequence: TGTGCCAGCAGACCCGACAGGGCTCCCAATCAGCCCCAGCATTTT. It encodes CASRPDRAPNQPQHF.

V is TRBV4-1 and J is TRBJ2-1; 8 bases fit TRBD2. Per germline, CDR1 MGHRA and CDR2 YSYEKL. There are 15 residues in the CDR3. V shed 3 bases, J shed 4 bases, and the junction held 5 bases outside the gene matches. The chain's CDR3 is CASSHLLAGYNEQFF. The DNA for the CDR3 is TGCGCCAGCAGCCACCTCCTAGCGGGTTACAATGAGCAGTTCTTC.

The rearrangement uses TRBV27 and TRBJ1-2; 8 positions agree with TRBD1. J was trimmed by 7 bases and V by 7 bases; bases with no gene match: 20. Per germline, CDR1 MNHEY and CDR2 SMNVEV (reference sequence). The CDR3 extends over 17 amino acids. CDR3 bases: TGTGCCAGCAAGTTATCCGGGACAGGATTTGGGTCTCGTGGCTACACCTTC. Amino acids: CASKLSGTGFGSRGYTF.

V usage is TRBV2 and J usage is TRBJ1-1; no reliable D call. The CDR3 contains 13 residues. V was clipped by 7 bases and J by 5 bases, with 14 bases between them. Germline-derived CDR1 and CDR2 are SNHLY and FYNNEI. The CDR3 spells CASIRVVRTEAFF. Here the CDR3 DNA reads TGTGCCAGCATCCGGGTGGTGAGGACTGAAGCTTTCTTT.

This clone turned up a few times. The chain employs TRBV14 and TRBJ1-1; a possible D gene is TRBD1 (6 bases). Trimming took off 3 bases at V and 8 bases at J, with 16 bases between the two ends. CDR1 SGHDN and CDR2 FVKESK come from the germline V gene. The CDR3 covers 14 residues. The DNA of the CDR3 is TGTGCCAGCAGCCAGTGGGGAACAGGGACGGAAGCTTTCTTT. This codes for CASSQWGTGTEAFF. Supplemented by reference TRBV14 and TRBJ1-1, the full variable domain reads EAGVTQFPSHSVIEKGQTVTLRCDPISGHDNLYWYRRVMGKEIKFLLHFVKESKQDESGMPNNRFLAERTGGTYSTLKVQPAELEDSGVYFCASSQWGTGTEAFFGQGTRLTVV.

The V gene is TRBV5-6, the J gene TRBJ1-6; TRBD1 might be the D (6 bases). The V end lost 2 bases, the J end lost 2 bases, and 14 bases lay between the germline ends. Germline CDR1 and CDR2: SGHDT and YYEEEE. CDR3 length equals 17 residues. The CDR3 spells CASSFIQGSTYNSPLHF. CDR3 DNA sequence: TGTGCCAGCAGCTTTATTCAGGGGTCCACCTATAATTCACCCCTCCACTTT.

About this clone: Additional DNA sequences in this sample encode the identical CDR3. This chain joins TRBV30 and TRBJ1-5; 10 positions agree with TRBD1. J was trimmed by 6 bases and V by 3 bases; bases with no gene match: 5. The CDR3 consists of 14 residues. CDR1 and CDR2 (germline): GTSNPN, SVGIG (reference sequence). The CDR3 sequence is CAWRGQGLGQPQHF. For the CDR3, the DNA is TGTGCCTGGAGGGGACAGGGGCTCGGTCAGCCCCAGCATTTT.

The rearrangement uses TRBV30 and TRBJ2-7, with 10 nucleotides matching TRBD1. There are 14 residues in the CDR3. V lost 5 bases to trimming and J lost 3 bases; unmatched junction nucleotides: 7. Germline-derived CDR1 and CDR2 are GTSNPN and SVGIG (reference sequence). CDR3 residues: CAWAGTGALYEQYF. CDR3 DNA sequence: TGTGCCTGGGCCGGGACAGGGGCACTCTACGAGCAGTACTTC.

This sequence joins TRBV30 and TRBJ2-3; 9 bases align to TRBD1. The trim removed 3 bases at V and 4 bases at J, leaving 5 bases unmatched. This CDR3 has 14 residues. Germline V gives CDR1 GTSNPN, CDR2 SVGIG (reference sequence). The CDR3 sequence is CAWRGTGGADTQYF. The CDR3 DNA is TGTGCCTGGAGGGGAACAGGGGGCGCAGATACGCAGTATTTT.

The DNA for the CDR3 is TGCGCCAGCAGGTCGGGACAGCAAAACATTCAGTACTTC. It encodes CASRSGQQNIQYF. V is TRBV5-1 and J is TRBJ2-4; 7 bases map to TRBD1. After removal of 5 bases from V and 5 bases from J, the junction contained 4 bases not matched to a gene. The CDR3 has 13 residues. CDR1 is SGHRS and CDR2 is YFSETQ in the germline V gene.